What follows are 26 T cell receptor beta chains derived from one specimen sequenced in a study of blood T cell repertoires in COVID-19. This table comes from immunoSEQ multiplex PCR, and its TCRdb copy is limited to in-frame clones, with some not included. In the table there are more than 250,000 clones, approximately 83% of which are singletons. Input material: PBMCs or T cells enriched from blood (not recorded which). These receptors originate from a man younger than 40 who had recovered from COVID-19.

This chain joins TRBV24-1 and TRBJ2-7; 7 bases line up with TRBD1. With 7 bases clipped from V and 4 bases from J, the junction kept 0 bases outside the gene matches. Per germline, CDR1 KGHDR and CDR2 SFDVKD. The CDR3 has 11 amino acids. The CDR3: CATRQGYEQYF. CDR3 DNA: TGTGCCACCAGACAGGGGTACGAGCAGTACTTC.

The chain links TRBV4-1 to TRBJ1-1; D uncertain. The CDR3 has 14 residues. The germline V and J ends were trimmed by 1 base and 2 bases, with 8 bases remaining between them. Germline V gives CDR1 MGHRA, CDR2 YSYEKL. The CDR3 DNA sequence: TGCGCCAGCAGCCAAGCCCCAGATAACACTGAAGCTTTCTTT. This gives the protein CASSQAPDNTEAFF.

The sample holds a few counts of this clone. The same CDR3 also results from other DNA sequences found in this sample. The chain links TRBV19 to TRBJ1-1, with D hard to call. The germline V and J ends were trimmed by 2 bases and 1 base, with 5 bases remaining between them. Germline-derived CDR1 and CDR2 are LNHDA and SQIVND (reference sequence). The CDR3 has 13 residues. The CDR3 loop reads CASSISGNTEAFF. As DNA, the CDR3 is TGTGCCAGTAGTATATCGGGGAACACTGAAGCTTTCTTT.

This clone appeared a single time. V and J are TRBV7-9 and TRBJ1-1; TRBD1 is a possible D gene (5 bases). Germline V gene lookup returns CDR1 SEHNR and CDR2 FQNEAQ (reference sequence). With 5 bases removed from V and 0 bases from J, the gap between germline ends came to 16 bases. The length of the CDR3 is 16 residues. CDR3: CASSTRPGGLNTEAFF. The CDR3 DNA sequence: TGTGCCAGCAGCACGAGGCCCGGGGGGTTGAACACTGAAGCTTTCTTT.

The chain carries TRBV11-2 and TRBJ1-2; tentative D call: TRBD1 (6 bases). V lost 2 bases, J lost 6 bases, and 10 bases lay in between. Germline CDR1 reads SGHAT; CDR2 reads FQNNGV. The CDR3 spans 13 residues. CDR3 bases: TGTGCCAGCAGCTTAAGGGCAGGGGATGGCTACACCTTC. This gives the protein CASSLRAGDGYTF.

V is TRBV12-3 or TRBV12-4 and J is TRBJ2-1, with unresolved D. This CDR3 spans 12 amino acids. V shed 5 bases and J shed 4 bases, with 6 bases lying between them. The CDR3 sequence is CASSPTYNEQFF. The CDR3 DNA is TGTGCCAGCAGTCCCACTTACAATGAGCAGTTCTTC.

The V call is TRBV4-1, the J call TRBJ1-1; D remains ambiguous. The V end lost 0 bases, the J end lost 9 bases, and 14 bases lay between the germline ends. The CDR3 totals 14 residues. The germline gives CDR1 MGHRA, CDR2 YSYEKL. The CDR3 spells CASSQEVRGIQAFF. DNA for the CDR3: TGCGCCAGCAGCCAAGAAGTTAGAGGCATACAAGCTTTCTTT.

The rearrangement uses TRBV5-8 and TRBJ2-5, with TRBD2 matching over 11 bases. The J segment lost 1 base and the V segment lost 4 bases, leaving 6 bases of the junction unmatched. From germline, CDR1 is SGHTS and CDR2 YDEGEE. There are 16 residues in the CDR3. This CDR3 is CASSQPGLAVQETQYF. CDR3 sequence (DNA): TGTGCCAGCAGCCAGCCGGGACTAGCGGTCCAAGAGACCCAGTACTTC. Filled out from reference TRBV5-8 and TRBJ2-5, the complete variable domain reads EAGVTQSPTHLIKTRGQQATLRCSPISGHTSVYWYQQALGLGLQFLLWYDEGEERNRGNFPPRFSGRQFPNYSSELNVNALELEDSALYLCASSQPGLAVQETQYFGPGTRLLVL.

This clone was found many times. This chain links TRBV7-2 with TRBJ1-6, with D uncertain. Between the trimmed V and J ends, which lost 2 bases and 7 bases, there was a span of 9 bases. This CDR3 region has 14 residues. The germline CDR1 and CDR2 sequences are SGHTA and FQGNSA. The CDR3 sequence is CASSLSRGNSPLHF. Here the CDR3 DNA reads TGTGCCAGCAGCTTATCACGGGGAAATTCACCCCTCCACTTT.

As for this clone: Other nucleotide sequences from this sample produce the same CDR3. The V call is TRBV4-1, the J call TRBJ2-5; 8 bases map to TRBD2. V was clipped by 4 bases and J by 0 bases; unmatched bases: 4. Germline V CDR1 and CDR2: MGHRA, YSYEKL. The CDR3 consists of 15 residues. CDR3 residues: CASSRKLADQETQYF. The CDR3 DNA sequence: TGCGCCAGCAGCCGAAAACTAGCGGACCAAGAGACCCAGTACTTC.

The chain has TRBV6-6 and TRBJ2-3; D not resolved. CDR3 size: 12 residues. From germline, CDR1 is MNHNY and CDR2 SVGAGI (reference sequence). Deletions cut 8 bases from V and 6 bases from J, with 12 bases between. The CDR3 sequence: CASWAGRDTQYF. The CDR3, as DNA: TGTGCCAGCTGGGCTGGAAGGGATACGCAGTATTTT.

The chain has TRBV18 and TRBJ2-1; no clear D. Between the trimmed V and J ends, which lost 0 bases and 4 bases, there was a span of 10 bases. Germline-derived CDR1 and CDR2 are KGHSH and LQKENI. The CDR3 is 15 amino acids. CDR3 in amino acids: CASSPPGWRYNEQFF. The CDR3 coding sequence is TGTGCCAGCTCACCACCGGGTTGGCGGTACAATGAGCAGTTCTTC.

The chain recombines TRBV12-3 or TRBV12-4 with TRBJ2-1; D perhaps matches TRBD2 (6 bases). Trimming pared 8 bases from V and 8 bases from J, leaving 13 bases between. This CDR3 is 12 amino acids long. CDR3 nucleotide sequence: TGTGCCAGCCTGCGGGGTGGCGATGAGCAGTTCTTC. It codes for CASLRGGDEQFF.

This clone was observed at least ten times. The rearrangement joins TRBV10-2 to TRBJ2-1; 9 bases match TRBD1. With V trimmed by 6 bases and J by 5 bases, 8 bases remained unmatched. From germline, CDR1 is WSHSY and CDR2 SAAADI. The CDR3 covers 15 residues. CDR3 bases: TGCGCCAGCAGAACGGGACAGGGTATAGACAATGAGCAGTTCTTC. It translates to CASRTGQGIDNEQFF.

For the CDR3, the DNA is TGTGCCAGCAGCCCGAAGACGGGACCTATGGGAGGTGAAGCTTTCTTT. Its translation is CASSPKTGPMGGEAFF. V gene TRBV11-2 combines with J gene TRBJ1-1, with a possible D match to TRBD1 (5 bases). The CDR3 is 16 residues long. Trimming left V 5 bases short and J 7 bases short, with 23 bases between. Germline values: CDR1 SGHAT, CDR2 FQNNGV.

The chain joins TRBV18 to TRBJ2-5; a possible D gene is TRBD2 (6 bases). Germline lookup yields CDR1 KGHSH and CDR2 LQKENI. V lost 2 bases, J lost 5 bases, and 12 bases lay in between. The CDR3 is made up of 14 amino acids. For the CDR3, the DNA is TGTGCCAGCTCACCAACCGCGGCGGGGGAGACCCAGTACTTC. Residues: CASSPTAAGETQYF.

The rearrangement joins TRBV5-4 to TRBJ2-7, with D possibly being TRBD1 (6 bases). V dropped 4 bases and J dropped 0 bases, with 17 bases sitting between them. This CDR3 has 16 residues. Germline values: CDR1 SGHNT, CDR2 YYREEE (reference sequence). In DNA form, the CDR3 reads TGTGCCAGCAGCCCTTCGACAGGTTCGGGCTCCTACGAGCAGTACTTC. Translation: CASSPSTGSGSYEQYF.

The chain links TRBV5-4 to TRBJ1-4, with D unclear. This CDR3 region has 15 residues. The ends were cut back, 4 bases at V and 8 bases at J, with 18 bases in the middle. Germline V CDR1 and CDR2: SGHNT, YYREEE (reference sequence). In nucleotides, the CDR3 is TGTGCCAGCAGCGACTCCGGGATCCGGCGGGAAAAACTGTTTTTT. Its translation: CASSDSGIRREKLFF.

As DNA, the CDR3 is TGTGCCATCAGTGGGGACTTCTATGGCTACACCTTC. Translation: CAISGDFYGYTF. The rearrangement joins TRBV10-3 to TRBJ1-2; D is perhaps TRBD1 (5 bases). CDR1 is ENHRY, CDR2 SYGVKD, per germline. This CDR3 is 12 amino acids long. Trimming stripped 4 bases from V and 4 bases from J, with 7 bases between.

This clone was seen more than once but under ten times. The rearrangement joins TRBV4-2 to TRBJ2-2, with no clear D. Germline V gene lookup returns CDR1 LGHNA and CDR2 YNFKEQ. Deletions cut 1 base from V and 5 bases from J, with 11 bases between. The CDR3 consists of 15 residues. CDR3 region: CASSQAGDRTGELFF. The CDR3 DNA reads TGTGCCAGCAGCCAAGCTGGAGACCGAACCGGGGAGCTGTTTTTT.

This clone has just one count. J is TRBJ1-3 and V is TRBV27, with no clear D. The germline V gene encodes CDR1 MNHEY and CDR2 SMNVEV (reference sequence). The CDR3 spans 13 residues. Trimming shortened V by 5 bases and J by 3 bases, and 8 bases separated the two germline ends. CDR3 protein: CASSPNIGNTIYF. CDR3 DNA: TGTGCCAGCAGTCCCAACATTGGAAACACCATATATTTT.

In DNA form, the CDR3 reads TGTGCCAGCTCACCAACTTTGGGGGGCTACGAGCAGTACTTC. Translation: CASSPTLGGYEQYF. The chain recombines TRBV18 with TRBJ2-7; TRBD2 is a possible D gene (6 bases). V was shortened by 2 bases and J by 3 bases, with 11 bases between the two germline ends. Germline loops: CDR1 KGHSH, CDR2 LQKENI. CDR3 length equals 14 residues.

The chain couples TRBV30 to TRBJ2-6, with 8 positions matching TRBD1. Germline assignment: CDR1 GTSNPN and CDR2 SVGIG (reference sequence). This CDR3 has 18 residues. The V and J ends lost 2 bases and 0 bases, in that order; junction bases with no gene match: 9. CDR3 sequence: CAWSRLGQAISGANVLTF. The CDR3 DNA reads TGTGCCTGGAGTAGGCTGGGACAGGCGATCTCTGGGGCCAACGTCCTGACTTTC. Complete variable domain (other parts from reference TRBV30 and TRBJ2-6): SQTIHQWPATLVQPVGSPLSLECTVEGTSNPNLYWYRQAAGRGLQLLFYSVGIGQISSEVPQNLSASRPQDRQFILSSKKLLLSDSGFYLCAWSRLGQAISGANVLTFGAGSRLTVL.

This clone showed up just a few times. The chain is built from TRBV9 and TRBJ2-5; tentative D call: TRBD1 (6 bases). Germline loops: CDR1 SGDLS, CDR2 YYNGEE. The CDR3 totals 13 residues. V lost 5 bases and J lost 1, with 9 bases in between. The CDR3 here is CASSIRGQETQYF. The DNA of the CDR3 is TGTGCCAGCAGTATCAGGGGCCAAGAGACCCAGTACTTC.

The chain combines TRBV7-9 with TRBJ1-1, with unresolved D. Germline V gene sequence: CDR1 SEHNR, CDR2 FQNEAQ (reference sequence). With 2 bases removed from V and 3 bases from J, the gap between germline ends came to 10 bases. CDR3 size: 14 residues. The CDR3 is CASSLRESDTEAFF. The CDR3 DNA is TGTGCCAGCAGCTTAAGGGAGTCGGACACTGAAGCTTTCTTT.

This chain joins TRBV10-3 and TRBJ2-7; TRBD2 matches 12 bases. The germline V gene encodes CDR1 ENHRY and CDR2 SYGVKD. J gave up 0 bases and V 8 bases, and 8 bases lay outside the gene matches. The CDR3 loop spans 16 amino acids. CDR3 DNA sequence: TGTGCCATCGGGGGACTAGCGGGTGGGAGCTCCTACGAGCAGTACTTC. Translated, it gives CAIGGLAGGSSYEQYF.